A selection of T cell receptor beta chains follows, all from one sample in a study of T cell clonotyping in hematopoietic cell transplantation. Produced via immunoSEQ multiplex PCR; TCRdb's table is partial and in-frame only. The sample includes several thousand clones, 60% to 80% of them seen just once. The sample consisted of peripheral blood mononuclear cells, taken 180 days after allogeneic stem cell transplant. Receptors were obtained from a female patient aged 50 to 65 who had an allogeneic stem cell transplant from a related donor, so the T cells may come from the graft donor. Some clones in this sample may be carry-over from other donors' samples. The CDR3 runs from the conserved cysteine through the conserved F or W. D genes are given only for firm matches. Size values are once, few and many counts, or a class for expanded clones, and some rows have none.

NA,TRBD1,TRBJ1-1,TRBV5-1,CASSPQGADTEAFF,TGCGCCAGCAGCCCACAGGGGGCGGACACTGAAGCTTTCTTT
once,TRBD2,TRBJ2-3,TRBV28,CASSVLTSGAPPSSTDTQYF,TGTGCCAGCAGTGTCCTGACTAGCGGCGCTCCGCCCTCCAGCACAGATACGCAGTATTTT
NA,NA,TRBJ2-7,TRBV4-3,CASSLELGTRESYEQYF,TGCGCCAGCAGTCTAGAACTCGGGACACGAGAATCCTACGAGCAGTACTTC
NA,NA,TRBJ1-3,TRBV7-9,CASSLDIFSGNTIYF,TGTGCCAGCAGCTTAGACATTTTTTCTGGAAACACCATATATTTT
NA,TRBD1,TRBJ1-2,TRBV4-1,CASSPQGYGGYTF,TGCGCCAGCAGCCCACAGGGGTATGGTGGCTACACCTTC
NA,TRBD1,TRBJ2-7,TRBV6-5,CASSYSPGQGHEQYF,TGTGCCAGCAGTTACTCCCCGGGACAGGGCCACGAGCAGTACTTC
NA,TRBD2,TRBJ2-7,TRBV11-3,CASSLDTSGSYEQYF,TGTGCCAGCAGCTTAGATACTAGCGGCTCCTACGAGCAGTACTTC
NA,NA,TRBJ1-4,TRBV4-3,CASSQVGGTELFF,TGCGCCAGCAGCCAAGTGGGCGGCACGGAACTGTTTTTT
once,NA,TRBJ2-1,TRBV29-1,CSVYGLLQPTGPQIHPNEQFF,TGCAGCGTTTATGGACTGCTCCAACCCACGGGTCCCCAAATTCATCCCAATGAGCAGTTCTTC
once,NA,TRBJ2-6,TRBV5-8,CASSLRGSGANVLTF,TGTGCCAGCAGCTTACGGGGCTCTGGGGCCAACGTCCTGACTTTC
NA,NA,TRBJ1-4,TRBV6-5,CASSYGGSNEKLFF,TGTGCCAGCAGTTACGGCGGTAGTAATGAAAAACTGTTTTTT
NA,TRBD1,TRBJ2-3,TRBV28,CASNLQGASTDTQYF,TGTGCCAGCAATCTCCAGGGGGCTAGCACAGATACGCAGTATTTT
NA,NA,TRBJ1-2,TRBV6-4,CASSDQKGIYGYTF,TGTGCCAGCAGTGACCAAAAGGGGATCTATGGCTACACCTTC
NA,TRBD1,TRBJ1-1,TRBV9,CASSAGTGGGGTEAFF,TGTGCCAGCAGCGCCGGGACAGGGGGCGGGGGCACTGAAGCTTTCTTT
NA,TRBD1,TRBJ2-2,TRBV5-6,CASRIIGQGNTGELFF,TGTGCCAGCAGAATCATTGGACAGGGGAACACCGGGGAGCTGTTTTTT
NA,NA,TRBJ2-5,TRBV2,CASSLVEETQYF,TGTGCCAGCAGTCTGGTCGAAGAGACCCAGTACTTC
NA,NA,TRBJ2-7,TRBV4-1,CASSFAPGSYEQYF,TGCGCCAGCAGCTTCGCACCAGGGTCCTACGAGCAGTACTTC
NA,NA,TRBJ2-7,TRBV5-6,CASSLANGAEQYF,TGTGCCAGCAGCTTGGCCAACGGGGCCGAGCAGTACTTC
NA,NA,TRBJ2-5,TRBV29-1,CSVVEVQTQYF,TGCAGCGTTGTGGAGGTGCAGACCCAGTACTTC
once,NA,TRBJ1-1,TRBV9,CASSDAPRYTEAFF,TGTGCCAGCAGCGATGCCCCCCGGTACACTGAAGCTTTCTTT
NA,TRBD1,TRBJ2-7,TRBV5-6,CASSRTGSHEQYF,TGTGCCAGCAGTCGGACAGGGTCCCACGAGCAGTACTTC
NA,NA,TRBJ1-1,TRBV27,CASSLGEGYTEAFF,TGTGCCAGCAGTTTAGGGGAGGGGTACACTGAAGCTTTCTTT
once,NA,TRBJ1-1,TRBV5-1,CASSHRSGSGTEAFF,TGCGCCAGCAGCCACCGATCAGGGAGCGGGACTGAAGCTTTCTTT
NA,NA,TRBJ2-5,TRBV7-9,CASSLQETQYF,TGTGCCAGCAGCCTGCAAGAGACCCAGTACTTC
NA,NA,TRBJ1-2,TRBV28,CASSFQGLQLNYGYTF,TGTGCCAGCAGTTTTCAGGGGCTCCAACTTAACTATGGCTACACCTTC
NA,NA,TRBJ1-2,TRBV7-8,CASSLAVSRANYGYTF,TGTGCCAGCAGCTTAGCAGTGTCAAGAGCTAACTATGGCTACACCTTC
NA,NA,TRBJ2-7,TRBV7-9,CASSLIGAGPSYEQYF,TGTGCCAGCAGCTTAATTGGGGCGGGGCCCTCCTACGAGCAGTACTTC
NA,TRBD2,TRBJ2-2,TRBV11-3,CASSLGLAGGPPGELFF,TGTGCCAGCAGTTTAGGACTAGCGGGGGGCCCTCCCGGGGAGCTGTTTTTT
few,NA,TRBJ1-2,TRBV5-1,CASSLLGVTNYGYTF,TGCGCCAGCAGCTTGTTGGGGGTTACTAACTATGGCTACACCTTC
NA,NA,TRBJ2-7,TRBV28,CASSRTVNYEQYF,TGTGCCAGCAGCCGGACAGTGAACTACGAGCAGTACTTC
NA,TRBD2,TRBJ2-1,TRBV5-6,CASSSRGGSYNEQFF,TGTGCCAGCAGCTCGCGGGGGGGCTCCTACAATGAGCAGTTCTTC
NA,TRBD1,TRBJ2-7,TRBV5-1,CASSWDRGYEQYF,TGCGCCAGCAGCTGGGACAGGGGCTACGAGCAGTACTTC
NA,NA,TRBJ1-3,TRBV4-1,CASSLNRNPLSGNTIYF,TGCGCCAGCAGCCTAAACAGGAACCCTCTCTCTGGAAACACCATATATTTT
NA,TRBD1,TRBJ2-7,TRBV5-4,CASSLALGQGAWEQYF,TGTGCCAGCAGCTTGGCCCTTGGACAGGGGGCGTGGGAGCAGTACTTC
NA,TRBD1,TRBJ1-2,TRBV5-6,CASSLQGARGYTF,TGTGCCAGCAGCTTACAGGGGGCGCGGGGCTACACCTTC
NA,TRBD1,TRBJ1-4,TRBV6-1,CASSENRGRGLFF,TGTGCCAGCAGTGAGAACAGGGGGCGAGGTCTGTTTTTT
once,NA,TRBJ1-5,TRBV7-9,CASSLNSGSNQPQHF,TGTGCCAGCAGCTTAAATAGTGGGAGCAATCAGCCCCAGCATTTT
once,NA,TRBJ2-3,TRBV5-1,CASSFGVSTDTQYF,TGCGCCAGCAGCTTTGGGGTTAGCACAGATACGCAGTATTTT
NA,NA,TRBJ1-3,TRBV4-3,CASSPYIRSGNTIYF,TGCGCCAGCAGCCCCTACATTCGTTCTGGAAACACCATATATTTT
NA,NA,TRBJ2-2,TRBV28,CASRFVTYTGELFF,TGTGCCAGCAGGTTCGTCACCTACACCGGGGAGCTGTTTTTT
NA,NA,TRBJ2-1,TRBV7-2,CASSLRTDSYNEQFF,TGTGCCAGCAGCTTACGGACGGACTCCTACAATGAGCAGTTCTTC
NA,TRBD2,TRBJ2-3,TRBV27,CASGGLAGGFTDTQYF,TGTGCCAGCGGGGGACTAGCGGGGGGGTTCACAGATACGCAGTATTTT
few,NA,TRBJ1-5,TRBV30,CAWSLGLDSRQHF,TGTGCCTGGAGTTTGGGGCTCGATAGCCGGCAGCATTTT
NA,TRBD1,TRBJ1-2,TRBV4-3,CASRRQGANYGYTF,TGCGCCAGCAGAAGACAGGGTGCTAACTATGGCTACACCTTC
medium-sized,NA,TRBJ1-1,TRBV10-2,CASSEESEAFF,TGCGCCAGCAGTGAGGAATCTGAAGCTTTCTTT
few,TRBD1,TRBJ1-4,TRBV14,CASSPTGGVREKLFF,TGTGCCAGCAGCCCTACAGGGGGCGTCAGGGAAAAACTGTTTTTT
NA,NA,TRBJ2-3,TRBV7-2,CASSLWGGGRDTQYF,TGTGCCAGCAGCTTATGGGGAGGGGGCAGGGATACGCAGTATTTT
NA,NA,TRBJ2-7,TRBV28,CASSLAAIPLGHGSPYEQYF,TGTGCCAGCAGTTTAGCGGCTATCCCCTTAGGGCATGGGTCCCCTTACGAGCAGTACTTC
NA,TRBD1,TRBJ1-6,TRBV28,CASSSAGTGGKNSPLHF,TGTGCCAGCAGTTCAGCCGGGACAGGGGGAAAAAATTCACCCCTCCACTTT
NA,NA,TRBJ1-2,TRBV28,CASSPRGLKANYGYTF,TGTGCCAGCAGTCCCCGCGGACTAAAAGCTAACTATGGCTACACCTTC
NA,NA,TRBJ1-1,TRBV6-6,CAGKAEMNTEAFF,TGTGCCGGCAAGGCAGAAATGAACACTGAAGCTTTCTTT